This T cell receptor beta chain was sequenced for a study of identical twins. General observations from the study: Abundant beta clonotypes from cord blood had fewer insertions, unlike memory repertoires, which showed none. In monozygotic twins, models underestimated the sharing of out-of-frame TCR alpha. Possibly, invariant MAIT and iNKT cells partly confounded zero-insertion analyses.

Trimming removed 8 bases at V and 2 bases at J, with 13 bases between. The V gene's germline CDR1 is LNHNV and CDR2 YYDKDF (reference sequence). This CDR3 is 14 amino acids long. Template switching, a step in the protocol, added a universal primer site, and cDNA carried unique molecular identifiers. A single record per CDR3 protein comes from TCRdb applying MiXCR to the 5' RACE reads. This sample has around 650,000 distinct CDR3 sequences; around 7.5% occur once, and the top ten carry 1.6%. Regarding this clonotype: Antigen specificity is unknown.

A further study also used this sample, focusing on yellow fever vaccine responses in identical twins.

The clonotype originates from a young woman in good health. The specimen sequenced was PBMCs. The rearrangement links TRBV15 to TRBJ2-1; D is unclear. The CDR3, as DNA: TGTGCCACCTCCCCCCGCCAGGCCTACAATGAGCAGTTCTTC. It is translated as CATSPRQAYNEQFF. Based on the CDR3 plus reference TRBV15 and TRBJ2-1, the full variable domain is DAMVIQNPRYQVTQFGKPVTLSCSQTLNHNVMYWYQQKSSQAPKLLFHYYDKDFNNEADTPDNFQSRRPNTSFCFLDIRSPGLGDTAMYLCATSPRQAYNEQFFGPGTRLTVL.